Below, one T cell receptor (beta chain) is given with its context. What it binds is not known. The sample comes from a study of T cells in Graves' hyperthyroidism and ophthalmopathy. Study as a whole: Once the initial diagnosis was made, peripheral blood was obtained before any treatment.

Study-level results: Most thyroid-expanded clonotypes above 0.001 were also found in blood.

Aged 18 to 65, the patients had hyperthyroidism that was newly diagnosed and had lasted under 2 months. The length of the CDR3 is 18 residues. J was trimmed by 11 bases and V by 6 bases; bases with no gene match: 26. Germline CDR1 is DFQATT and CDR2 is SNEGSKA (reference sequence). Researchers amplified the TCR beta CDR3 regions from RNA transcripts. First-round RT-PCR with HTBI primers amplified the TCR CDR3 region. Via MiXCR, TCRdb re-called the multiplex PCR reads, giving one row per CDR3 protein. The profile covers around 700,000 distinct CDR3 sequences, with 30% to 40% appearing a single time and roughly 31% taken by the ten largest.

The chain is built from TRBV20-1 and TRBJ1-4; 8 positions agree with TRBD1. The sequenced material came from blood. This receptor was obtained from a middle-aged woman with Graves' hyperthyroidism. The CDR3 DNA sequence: TGCAGTGCCACAACAACGGCAGGGGGCCTGAGCGGGGGGGGGAAACTGTTTTTT. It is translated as CSATTTAGGLSGGGKLFF.